The entry below gives a single T cell receptor (beta chain) sequence along with its context. MiXCR, run by TCRdb on the 5' RACE reads, gives a single entry per CDR3 protein. This table holds around 250,000 distinct CDR3 sequences, 15% to 20% found once. These data are taken from a study of CD8 T cells in ankylosing spondylitis. What was sequenced was blood, either unsorted or a sorted T cell fraction (not recorded which). This sequence originates from a male donor with ankylosing spondylitis or in good health (not recorded which).

The CDR3 DNA is TGTGCCACCCGGACGAACAATAATGAAAAACTGTTTTTT. It translates to CATRTNNNEKLFF. The J gene is TRBJ1-4, the V gene TRBV27; D gene unclear. This CDR3 is built from 13 residues. V dropped 10 bases and J dropped 4 bases, with 13 bases sitting between them. Germline V gene sequence: CDR1 MNHEY, CDR2 SMNVEV (reference sequence).